The rows below give T cell receptor beta chains drawn from one sample of a study of Graves' ophthalmopathy and Graves' hyperthyroidism. TCRdb analysed the multiplex PCR reads with MiXCR anew, one entry per CDR3 protein. The sample carries 620,000 or so distinct CDR3 sequences, 22% recorded once. Source material: peripheral blood. The source is a woman between 18 and 30 years old with stable Graves' hyperthyroidism. Some clones in this sample may be carry-over from other donors' samples. Both conserved end residues are part of each CDR3. D genes are given only for firm matches. Clone sizes are given selectively: once, few, many, or a class where the clone is expanded.

v_gene	j_gene	d_gene	abundance	CDR3nt	CDR3aa
TRBV6-2/TRBV6-3	TRBJ2-4	NA	many	TGTGCCAGCAGTTTCAGGGGAGCAGCCAAAAACATTCAGTACTTC	CASSFRGAAKNIQYF
TRBV10-3	TRBJ2-4	NA	many	TGTGCCATCAGTGAGTCTGGGGGCCAAATAGCCAAAAACATTCAGTACTTC	CAISESGGQIAKNIQYF
TRBV11-2	TRBJ2-7	TRBD2	NA	TGTGCCAGCAGCGTTCATAGAGGGACTAGCGGGGGCTCCTACGAGCAGTACTTC	CASSVHRGTSGGSYEQYF
TRBV6-2/TRBV6-3	TRBJ2-6	TRBD2	many	TGTGCCAGCAGTACTCGGACTAGCGGGAGGGCCCCCCCTGGGGCCAACGTCCTGACTTTC	CASSTRTSGRAPPGANVLTF
TRBV30	TRBJ1-2	NA	many	TGTGCCTGGAGTTCGGGGCTCTATGGCTACACCTTC	CAWSSGLYGYTF
TRBV25-1	TRBJ1-1	NA	few	TGTGCCAGCAGTGAATCGGAGGGAGAAGGGGTTGAAGCTTTCTTT	CASSESEGEGVEAFF
TRBV20-1	TRBJ2-5	TRBD2	NA	TGCAGTGCTAGTAGGCTAGCGGGGAGAGAGACCCAGTACTTC	CSASRLAGRETQYF
TRBV5-1	TRBJ1-1	NA	NA	TGCGCCAGCAGGAAAAGGGGAGTCACTGAAGCTTTCTTT	CASRKRGVTEAFF
TRBV30	TRBJ2-5	TRBD2	few	TGTGCCTCCCAACCTGGGGCGGGAGGTGAGGAGACCCAGTACTTC	CASQPGAGGEETQYF
TRBV9	TRBJ2-6	NA	NA	TGTGCCAGCAGCGGGGCAGGGGTTGGGGCCAACGTCCTGACTTTC	CASSGAGVGANVLTF
TRBV30	TRBJ1-1	NA	many	TGTGCCTGGAGCCCACGAGTCAGGCCGGGGGCTTTCTTT	CAWSPRVRPGAFF
TRBV4-1	TRBJ2-2	NA	NA	TGCGCCAGCAGCCAAGATACCAGCGGAAGCAGGACCGGGGAGCTGTTTTTT	CASSQDTSGSRTGELFF
TRBV28	TRBJ2-7	NA	many	TGTGCCAGCCCTCCGGGCAGGGGGGAAGTCTACGAGCAGTACTTC	CASPPGRGEVYEQYF
TRBV6-1	TRBJ1-2	NA	many	TGTGCCAGCACCGCAGGGAGGAACTATGGCTACACCTTC	CASTAGRNYGYTF
TRBV30	TRBJ2-5	NA	many	TGTGCCTGGAGTACCCCGGGACACCACGAGCGGGAGACCCAGTACTTC	CAWSTPGHHERETQYF
TRBV12-3/TRBV12-4	TRBJ1-2	TRBD1	NA	TGTGCCAGCAGTTTGACAGGGATCCATGGCTACACCTTC	CASSLTGIHGYTF
TRBV11-2	TRBJ2-7	NA	NA	TGTGCCAGCAGCTTACCTTCCACTAGAAACTCCTACGAGCAGTACTTC	CASSLPSTRNSYEQYF
TRBV6-1	TRBJ2-5	NA	once	TGTGCCAGCAGTGAATTCAAAGCGGTTCAAGAGACCCAGTACTTC	CASSEFKAVQETQYF
TRBV12-3/TRBV12-4	TRBJ1-3	NA	NA	TGTGCCAGCCGGTCCCTTGGAAACACCATATATTTT	CASRSLGNTIYF
TRBV12-3/TRBV12-4	TRBJ1-2	NA	NA	TGTGCCAGCATCTTTGCCCGGGGTGGCTACACCTTC	CASIFARGGYTF
TRBV25-1	TRBJ2-7	NA	NA	TGTGCCGACATGGAGGGGCATCCATCCTACGAGCAGTACTTC	CADMEGHPSYEQYF
TRBV29-1	TRBJ2-7	TRBD1	many	TGCAGCGTTCGCCCGACAGGGGAAGGCGAGCAGTACTTC	CSVRPTGEGEQYF
TRBV6-5	TRBJ1-2	NA	NA	TGTGCCAGCAGTTACTCCCTGACAGACCTGGGCTATGGCTACACCTTC	CASSYSLTDLGYGYTF